These 10 T cell receptor beta chains were sequenced from one sample in a study of identical twins. TCRdb re-analysed the 5' RACE reads in MiXCR, keeping a single row per CDR3 protein. The table has 750,000 to 950,000 distinct CDR3 sequences, 9% to 15% seen once. In addition, the sample was reused for a study of yellow fever vaccine responses in identical twins.

The sequenced material came from PBMCs. The receptors were gathered from a woman under 30 in good health.

This clonotype was seen only a few times. This chain links TRBV12-3 or TRBV12-4 with TRBJ2-7; the D gene is possibly TRBD2 (5 bases). The CDR3 length is 12 residues. V was cut by 0 bases and J by 13 bases, with 13 bases left in between. CDR3 DNA: TGTGCCAGCAGTTTAGCGCTGGGTTCGGGATACTTC. It encodes CASSLALGSGYF.

This clonotype was picked up a small number of times. V and J are TRBV6-6 and TRBJ1-2; no clear D. Deletions cut 7 bases from V and 8 bases from J, with 8 bases between. CDR3 length: 10 amino acids. Germline-derived CDR1 and CDR2 are MNHNY and SVGAGI (reference sequence). As DNA, the CDR3 is TGTGCCAGCAATATAAAAGGCTACACCTTC. Protein: CASNIKGYTF.

The rearrangement links TRBV3-1 to TRBJ2-7, with D unresolved. The germline CDR1 and CDR2 sequences are LGHDT and YNNKEL (reference sequence). The CDR3 totals 13 residues. The V gene lost 5 bases and the J gene lost 6 bases, with 14 bases spanning the gap. The CDR3 loop is CASSLLAFGEQYF. The DNA for the CDR3 is TGTGCCAGCAGCTTACTCGCATTCGGCGAGCAGTACTTC.

The V call is TRBV28, the J call TRBJ2-5; no definite D call. V was trimmed by 6 bases and J by 5 bases, leaving 10 bases between them. The germline gives CDR1 MDHEN, CDR2 SYDVKM. The CDR3 contains 12 residues. The CDR3 loop is CASRVGLETQYF. The DNA for the CDR3 is TGTGCCAGCAGGGTAGGGTTGGAGACCCAGTACTTC. The entire variable domain, with the rest obtained from reference TRBV28 and TRBJ2-5, is as follows: DVKVTQSSRYLVKRTGEKVFLECVQDMDHENMFWYRQDPGLGLRLIYFSYDVKMKEKGDIPEGYSVSREKKERFSLILESASTNQTSMYLCASRVGLETQYFGPGTRLLVL.

This clonotype was counted ten times or more. The V call is TRBV28, the J call TRBJ1-2, with D unclear. The CDR3 consists of 14 residues. Germline V lookup: CDR1 MDHEN, CDR2 SYDVKM. The V gene lost 4 bases and the J gene lost 1 base, with 10 bases spanning the gap. The CDR3 region is CASSSGQLNYGYTF. CDR3 in DNA: TGTGCCAGCAGTTCCGGCCAGCTTAACTATGGCTACACCTTC.

The chain couples TRBV29-1 to TRBJ2-3; 10 bases match TRBD1. CDR3 size: 15 residues. J gave up 1 base and V 4 bases, and 5 bases lay outside the gene matches. Germline loops: CDR1 SQVTM, CDR2 ANQGSEA. This chain's CDR3 is CSVGVGTGGTDTQYF. CDR3 DNA sequence: TGCAGCGTTGGTGTCGGGACAGGGGGCACAGATACGCAGTATTTT.

The sample holds many counts of this clonotype. The CDR3 region has the DNA TGTGCCAGCAGTGATAGAGACTATTACAATGAGCAGTTCTTC. It yields the protein CASSDRDYYNEQFF. The chain couples TRBV6-1 to TRBJ2-1; D perhaps matches TRBD2 (5 bases). V was pared by 3 bases and J by 4 bases, with 10 bases between. CDR1 is MNHNS and CDR2 is SASEGT in the germline V gene. There are 14 residues in the CDR3.

Many counts were recorded for this clonotype. V is TRBV27 and J is TRBJ2-1; D call uncertain. The V end lost 5 bases, the J end lost 0 bases, and 11 bases lay between the germline ends. Germline CDR1 and CDR2: MNHEY and SMNVEV (reference sequence). There are 15 residues in the CDR3. CDR3: CASSPWKSSYNEQFF. For the CDR3, the DNA is TGTGCCAGCAGTCCCTGGAAAAGCTCCTACAATGAGCAGTTCTTC.

This clonotype was detected a few times. V is TRBV7-9 and J is TRBJ1-1, with TRBD1 as a possible D gene (5 bases). Germline CDR1 and CDR2: SEHNR and FQNEAQ (reference sequence). The V end lost 2 bases, the J end lost 3 bases, and 13 bases lay between the germline ends. The CDR3 totals 15 residues. This CDR3 is CASSLSGGTHTEAFF. DNA of the CDR3: TGTGCCAGCAGCTTATCCGGGGGAACACACACTGAAGCTTTCTTT.

The V and J genes are TRBV7-8 and TRBJ2-3, with D possibly being TRBD1 (6 bases). Germline CDR1 SGHVS, CDR2 FQNEAQ. The V end lost 6 bases, the J end lost 9 bases, and 22 bases lay between the germline ends. This CDR3 comprises 15 residues. CDR3 nucleotide sequence: TGTGCCAGCAGACCCTATGAGGGGCCACAGGGAACGCAGTATTTT. Translating it yields CASRPYEGPQGTQYF.